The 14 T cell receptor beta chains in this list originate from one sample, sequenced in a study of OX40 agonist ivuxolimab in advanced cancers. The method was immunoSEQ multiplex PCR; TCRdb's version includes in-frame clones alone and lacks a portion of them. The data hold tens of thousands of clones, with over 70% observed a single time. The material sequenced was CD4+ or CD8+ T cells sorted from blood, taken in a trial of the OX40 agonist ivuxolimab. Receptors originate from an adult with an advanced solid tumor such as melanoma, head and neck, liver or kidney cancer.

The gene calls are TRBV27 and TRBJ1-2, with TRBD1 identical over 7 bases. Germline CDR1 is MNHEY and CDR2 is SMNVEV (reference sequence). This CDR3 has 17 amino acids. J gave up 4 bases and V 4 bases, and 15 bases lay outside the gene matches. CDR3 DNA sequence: TGTGCCAGCAGTTCTACTCGGACAGGAAAGACCCTCTATGGCTACACCTTC. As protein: CASSSTRTGKTLYGYTF.

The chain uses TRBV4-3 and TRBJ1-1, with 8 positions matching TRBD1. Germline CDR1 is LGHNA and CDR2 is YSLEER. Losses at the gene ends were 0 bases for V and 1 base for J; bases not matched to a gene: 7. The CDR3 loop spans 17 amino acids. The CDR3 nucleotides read TGCGCCAGCAGCCAAGATTTCGCCGGGACAGGGAACACTGAAGCTTTCTTT. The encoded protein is CASSQDFAGTGNTEAFF.

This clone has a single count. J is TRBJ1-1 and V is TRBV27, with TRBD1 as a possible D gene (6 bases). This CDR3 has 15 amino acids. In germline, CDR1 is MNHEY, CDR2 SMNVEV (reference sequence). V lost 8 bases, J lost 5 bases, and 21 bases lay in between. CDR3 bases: TGTGCCAGCTCTAGGAACAGGGAGGTTCGGACTGAAGCTTTCTTT. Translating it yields CASSRNREVRTEAFF.

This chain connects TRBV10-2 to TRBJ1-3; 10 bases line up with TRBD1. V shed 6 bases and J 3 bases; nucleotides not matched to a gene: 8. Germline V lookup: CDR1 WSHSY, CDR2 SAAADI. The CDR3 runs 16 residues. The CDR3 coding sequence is TGCGCCAGCAGAGGAACCGGGACAGGGGATGGAAACACCATATATTTT. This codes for CASRGTGTGDGNTIYF.

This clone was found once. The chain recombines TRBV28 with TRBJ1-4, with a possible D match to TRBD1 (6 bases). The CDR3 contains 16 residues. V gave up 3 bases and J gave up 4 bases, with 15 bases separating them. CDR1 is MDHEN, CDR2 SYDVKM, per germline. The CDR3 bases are TGTGCCAGCAGTTTGGGGGGGGGCGCGGGTAATGAAAAACTGTTTTTT. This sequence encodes CASSLGGGAGNEKLFF.

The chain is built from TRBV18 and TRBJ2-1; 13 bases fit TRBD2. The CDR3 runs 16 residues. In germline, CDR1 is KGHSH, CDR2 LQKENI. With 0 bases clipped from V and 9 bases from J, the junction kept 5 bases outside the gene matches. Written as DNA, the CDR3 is TGTGCCAGCTCACCACCGGGACTAGCGGGACCGGGTGAGCAGTTCTTC. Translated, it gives CASSPPGLAGPGEQFF. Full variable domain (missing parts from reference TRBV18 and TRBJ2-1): NAGVMQNPRHLVRRRGQEARLRCSPMKGHSHVYWYRQLPEEGLKFMVYLQKENIIDESGMPKERFSAEFPKEGPSILRIQQVVRGDSAAYFCASSPPGLAGPGEQFFGPGTRLTVL.

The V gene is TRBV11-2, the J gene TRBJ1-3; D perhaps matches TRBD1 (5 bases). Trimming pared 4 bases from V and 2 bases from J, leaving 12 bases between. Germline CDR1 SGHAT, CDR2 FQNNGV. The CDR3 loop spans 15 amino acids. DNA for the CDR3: TGTGCCAGCAGCTACGAGGGGAACGCTGGAAACACCATATATTTT. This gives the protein CASSYEGNAGNTIYF.

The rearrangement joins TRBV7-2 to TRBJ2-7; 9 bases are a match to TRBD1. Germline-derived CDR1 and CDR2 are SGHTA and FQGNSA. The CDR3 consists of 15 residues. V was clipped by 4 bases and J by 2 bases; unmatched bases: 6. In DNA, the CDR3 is TGTGCCAGCAGCTCAACAGGGGGCTCTACCTACGAGCAGTACTTC. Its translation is CASSSTGGSTYEQYF. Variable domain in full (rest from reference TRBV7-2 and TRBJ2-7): GAGVSQSPSNKVTEKGKDVELRCDPISGHTALYWYRQSLGQGLEFLIYFQGNSAPDKSGLPSDRFSAERTGGSVSTLTIQRTQQEDSAVYLCASSSTGGSTYEQYFGPGTRLTVT.

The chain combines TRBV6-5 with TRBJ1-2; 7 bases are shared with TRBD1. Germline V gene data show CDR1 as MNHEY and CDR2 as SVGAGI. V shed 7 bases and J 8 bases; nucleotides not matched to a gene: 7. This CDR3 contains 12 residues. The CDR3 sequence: CASTDRTGGYTF. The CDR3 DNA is TGTGCCAGCACCGATAGGACAGGCGGCTACACCTTC.

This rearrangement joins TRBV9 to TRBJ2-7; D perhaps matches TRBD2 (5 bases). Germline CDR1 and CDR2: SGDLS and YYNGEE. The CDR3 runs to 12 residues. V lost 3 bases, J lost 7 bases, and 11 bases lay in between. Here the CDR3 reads CASSDLSGEQYF. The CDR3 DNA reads TGTGCCAGCAGCGACCTATCGGGGGAGCAGTACTTC.

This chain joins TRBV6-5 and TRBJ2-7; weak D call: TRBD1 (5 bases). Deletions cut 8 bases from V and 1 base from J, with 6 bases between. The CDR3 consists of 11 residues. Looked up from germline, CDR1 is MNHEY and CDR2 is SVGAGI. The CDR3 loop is CASRTSYEQYF. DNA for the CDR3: TGTGCCAGCCGGACATCCTACGAGCAGTACTTC.

The CDR3 DNA reads as TGTGCCAGCAGCTCAGTCGGTAGCGGGTACAATGAGCAGTTCTTC. It encodes CASSSVGSGYNEQFF. V gene TRBV7-2 combines with J gene TRBJ2-1; 7 bases agree with TRBD2. Trimming cost V 4 bases and J 4 bases; bases outside gene matches: 7. CDR1 SGHTA and CDR2 FQGNSA come from the germline V gene. The CDR3 runs 15 residues. The whole variable domain, remainder taken from reference TRBV7-2 and TRBJ2-1, is GAGVSQSPSNKVTEKGKDVELRCDPISGHTALYWYRQSLGQGLEFLIYFQGNSAPDKSGLPSDRFSAERTGGSVSTLTIQRTQQEDSAVYLCASSSVGSGYNEQFFGPGTRLTVL.

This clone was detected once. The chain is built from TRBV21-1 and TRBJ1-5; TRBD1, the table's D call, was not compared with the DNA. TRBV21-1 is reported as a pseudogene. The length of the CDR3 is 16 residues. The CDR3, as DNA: TGTGCCAGCAGCAAATGTGGGGGCGAGGTCAATCAGCCCCAGCATTTT. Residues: CASSKCGGEVNQPQHF.

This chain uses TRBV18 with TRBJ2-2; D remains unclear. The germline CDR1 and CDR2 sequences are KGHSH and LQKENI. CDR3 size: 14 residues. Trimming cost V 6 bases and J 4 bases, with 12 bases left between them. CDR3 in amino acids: CASSTPLGTGELFF. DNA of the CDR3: TGTGCCAGCTCCACTCCTTTGGGCACCGGGGAGCTGTTTTTT.